The present T cell receptor beta chain was sequenced within a study of graft-versus-host responses after intestinal transplantation. Study in general: Transplant recipients had multivisceral, liver-intestinal, or isolated intestinal grafts. Uniformly, recipients were administered anti-thymocyte globulin induction with subsequent tacrolimus and steroids for approximately 3 years.

Comment on this clone: Its target is unknown.

Study conclusions and caveats: In recipient marrow, GvH clones were found, and some appeared first in ileum or blood.

The table came from immunoSEQ multiplex PCR; TCRdb's copy has only in-frame clones and leaves some out. Of tens of thousands of clones in the sample, roughly 90% were seen once. Trimming removed 3 bases at V and 2 bases at J, with 9 bases between. The CDR3 sequence is 14 residues long. Germline CDR1 reads SGHRS; CDR2 reads YFSETQ. The TCR comes from a human donor who received an intestinal transplant. V usage is TRBV5-1 and J usage is TRBJ1-3, with D unresolved. This specimen consisted of unstimulated CD4+ T cells sorted from spleen or lymph node cells, obtained before intestinal transplant. This chain's CDR3 is CASSSRVPGNTIYF. CDR3 nucleotide sequence: TGCGCCAGCAGCTCGCGGGTCCCTGGAAACACCATATATTTT. The variable domain in full, completed from reference TRBV5-1 and TRBJ1-3, reads KAGVTQTPRYLIKTRGQQVTLSCSPISGHRSVSWYQQTPGQGLQFLFEYFSETQRNKGNFPGRFSGRQFSNSRSEMNVSTLELGDSALYLCASSSRVPGNTIYFGEGSWLTVV.